The 11 T cell receptor beta chains presented below share a single source sample, sequenced in a study of cytomegalovirus exposure and HLA in healthy donors. PCR employed 60 Vbeta and 13 Jbeta primers. The repertoire was sequenced with immunoSEQ multiplex PCR; TCRdb's copy has only in-frame clones and lacks some. In the table there are about 200,000 clones, approximately 70% of which are singletons. Sequenced sample: PBMCs. All receptors come from a woman aged 25 to 39 in good health and CMV-seronegative.

The V and J genes are TRBV29-1 and TRBJ2-6; 12 positions agree with TRBD2. CDR1 is SQVTM, CDR2 ANQGSEA, per germline. The CDR3 length is 15 residues. V trimming: 6 bases; J trimming: 3 bases; junction bases outside the gene matches: 3. The CDR3 DNA reads as TGCAGCGTGGTACTAGCGGGAGGTGGGGCCAACGTCCTGACTTTC. This encodes CSVVLAGGGANVLTF.

The CDR3 loop is CASSQPTGVGNYGYTF. The CDR3 region has the DNA TGCGCCAGCAGCCAACCTACAGGGGTGGGTAACTATGGCTACACCTTC. The chain is built from TRBV4-1 and TRBJ1-2; 7 bases are a match to TRBD1. The trim removed 2 bases at V and 1 base at J, leaving 7 bases unmatched. The CDR3 spans 16 residues. Germline V CDR1 and CDR2: MGHRA, YSYEKL.

The chain recombines TRBV5-6 with TRBJ2-7, with a possible D match to TRBD2 (6 bases). CDR1 is SGHDT, CDR2 YYEEEE, per germline. Deletions cut 2 bases from V and 2 bases from J, with 11 bases between. This CDR3 has 14 amino acids. CDR3 coding DNA: TGTGCCAGCAGCTTCTACGGGACTCCCTACGAGCAGTACTTC. Its translation is CASSFYGTPYEQYF. The entire variable domain, with the rest obtained from reference TRBV5-6 and TRBJ2-7, is as follows: DAGVTQSPTHLIKTRGQQVTLRCSPKSGHDTVSWYQQALGQGPQFIFQYYEEEERQRGNFPDRFSGHQFPNYSSELNVNALLLGDSALYLCASSFYGTPYEQYFGPGTRLTVT.

The gene calls are TRBV25-1 and TRBJ2-1, with D perhaps TRBD1 (6 bases). CDR1 MGHDK and CDR2 SYGVNS come from the germline V gene. This CDR3 spans 17 amino acids. V lost 1 base and J lost 5, with 18 bases in between. This chain's CDR3 is CASSESPGQNINNEQFF. CDR3 nucleotides: TGTGCCAGCAGTGAATCGCCAGGACAGAATATTAACAATGAGCAGTTCTTC.

V gene TRBV2 combines with J gene TRBJ1-1, with D hard to call. Between the trimmed V and J ends, which lost 4 bases and 0 bases, there was a span of 6 bases. This CDR3 spans 13 amino acids. Germline CDR1 is SNHLY and CDR2 is FYNNEI. CDR3 DNA sequence: TGTGCCAGCAGTGTCTACGTGAACACTGAAGCTTTCTTT. Its translation is CASSVYVNTEAFF.

This clone occurred a few times. This sequence joins TRBV7-3 and TRBJ2-7; 12 bases agree with TRBD2. The CDR3 loop spans 15 amino acids. The germline gives CDR1 SGHTA, CDR2 FQGTGA. The V segment lost 5 bases and the J segment 6 bases; nucleotides outside the gene matches: 8. DNA for the CDR3: TGTGCCAGCAGCCAGACTAGCGGGAGCGGCGGCGAGCAGTACTTC. Translated: CASSQTSGSGGEQYF.

The rearrangement uses TRBV11-2 and TRBJ2-5; 7 bases are shared with TRBD2. Germline V lookup: CDR1 SGHAT, CDR2 FQNNGV. This CDR3 region has 16 residues. The trim removed 6 bases at V and 5 bases at J, leaving 15 bases unmatched. CDR3 region: CASRPGLGGSGETQYF. As DNA, the CDR3 is TGTGCCAGCAGGCCTGGGCTGGGGGGGAGCGGGGAGACCCAGTACTTC.

For this clone: Other DNA sequences in the same sample also yield this CDR3. This chain uses TRBV7-2 with TRBJ1-1; 10 bases match TRBD1. Trimming took 0 bases from V and 5 from J; bases not matched to a gene: 3. Germline V gene sequence: CDR1 SGHTA, CDR2 FQGNSA. The CDR3 consists of 15 residues. Here the CDR3 DNA reads TGTGCCAGCAGCTTAGCGAGGACAGGGGGAACTGAAGCTTTCTTT. It encodes CASSLARTGGTEAFF.

The chain recombines TRBV9 with TRBJ1-4; D is perhaps TRBD1 (6 bases). CDR3 length equals 17 residues. Between the trimmed V and J ends, which lost 0 bases and 3 bases, there was a span of 15 bases. In germline, CDR1 is SGDLS, CDR2 YYNGEE. The CDR3 bases are TGTGCCAGCAGCGTAGCCCCCAGGACAGCCCCTAATGAAAAACTGTTTTTT. Translating gives CASSVAPRTAPNEKLFF.

In its sample, this clone was seen once. This rearrangement joins TRBV6-5 to TRBJ2-1, with 11 bases identical to TRBD2. The CDR3 extends over 15 amino acids. Germline CDR1 reads MNHEY; CDR2 reads SVGAGI. J gave up 4 bases and V 5 bases, and 4 bases lay outside the gene matches. In DNA, the CDR3 is TGTGCCAGCAGTCCTAGGACTAGCGGGTACAATGAGCAGTTCTTC. This sequence encodes CASSPRTSGYNEQFF.

The rearrangement uses TRBV27 and TRBJ2-7; D call uncertain. CDR3 size: 15 residues. CDR1 and CDR2 (germline): MNHEY, SMNVEV (reference sequence). The V end was cut by 3 bases, the J end by 4 bases, with 16 bases between. CDR3 sequence: CASSFSDKFMYEQYF. CDR3 DNA sequence: TGTGCCAGCAGTTTTTCTGACAAGTTTATGTACGAGCAGTACTTC.